This T cell receptor beta chain is from a study of CD8+ T cells in alopecia areata. Whole-study context: Twice a day, 5 to 10 mg of oral tofacitinib was administered to treated patients. Percent of scalp involved defined treated patients' severity scores.

The CDR3 runs 13 residues. V was shortened by 3 bases and J by 1 base, with 5 bases between the two germline ends. The germline V gene encodes CDR1 MNHEY and CDR2 SMNVEV (reference sequence). Extraction of RNA preceded its reverse transcription into cDNA, which served as the sequencing template. Using immunoSEQ multiplex PCR, the repertoire was profiled, and TCRdb retains in-frame clones only, with some absent. The sample has roughly 73,000 clones, 29% seen once. Treatment denoted: oral pan-JAK inhibitor, 5-10 mg twice daily. This clone was counted many times. Its antigen is unknown. Study-wide results and limits: Only one nonresponder was present, which leaves the link between baseline CD8+ expansion and response uncertain. Persistence during tofacitinib was seen for many expanded lesional clones in scalp and blood.

This TCR was recovered from a human donor with alopecia areata. J is TRBJ2-3 and V is TRBV27, with D uncertain. The material sequenced was CD8+ T cells sorted from blood, taken at week 4, from a patient treated with tofacitinib. DNA for the CDR3: TGTGCCAGCAGTTTCGCACGCACAGATACGCAGTATTTT. Its protein product is CASSFARTDTQYF.